A single T cell receptor (beta chain) is shown here with its context. One junction end does not reproduce the germline sequence, and a read error may be involved. The CDR3 is cut off 3 residues early in the read; its end comes from the germline J gene. The nonmyeloablative bone marrow transplants came from related graft donors, with transient mixed chimerism. Thawed PBMCs were FACS-sorted into unstimulated CD4+CD25+CD127- regulatory T cells, CD4+CD25- non-regulatory cells, CD4 and CD8 cells. This sample is part of a study of Tregs in tolerant kidney transplant recipients. The method was immunoSEQ multiplex PCR; TCRdb's version includes in-frame clones alone and lacks a portion of them. The table for this sample gives tens of thousands of clones. The CDR3 totals 15 residues. CDR1 is LGHNA and CDR2 is YNFKEQ in the germline V gene.

Material: CD4+ T cells from blood (PBMCs), obtained 24 months after the transplant. V is TRBV4-2 and J is TRBJ1-6, with 9 bases aligning to TRBD1. The TCR comes from a human patient who received a combined kidney and bone marrow transplant. Some T cells may be the graft donor's. CDR3 region: CASSQEGQGSSPLHF. The DNA read from the CDR3 is TGCGCCAGCAGCCAAGAGGGACAGGGTAGCTCACCC.